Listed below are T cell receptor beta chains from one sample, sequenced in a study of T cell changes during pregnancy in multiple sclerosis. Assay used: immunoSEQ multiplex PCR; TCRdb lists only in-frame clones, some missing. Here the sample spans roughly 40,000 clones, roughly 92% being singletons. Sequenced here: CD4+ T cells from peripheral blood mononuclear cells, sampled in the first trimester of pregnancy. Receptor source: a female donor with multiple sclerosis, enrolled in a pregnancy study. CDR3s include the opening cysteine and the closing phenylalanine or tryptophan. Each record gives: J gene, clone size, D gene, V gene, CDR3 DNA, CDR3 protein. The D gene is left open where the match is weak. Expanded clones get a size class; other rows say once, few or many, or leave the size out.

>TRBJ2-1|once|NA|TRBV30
TGTGCCTGGAGTCAAGGGAGGGAGCAGTTCTTC
CAWSQGREQFF
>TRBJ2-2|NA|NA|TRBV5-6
TGTGCCAGCAGCCTCGCCGGGTGGGCCGGGGAGCTGTTTTTT
CASSLAGWAGELFF
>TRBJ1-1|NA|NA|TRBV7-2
TGTGCCAGCAGCTTAGTAGCAGGGCTGAACACTGAAGCTTTCTTT
CASSLVAGLNTEAFF
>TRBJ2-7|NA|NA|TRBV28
TGTGCCAGCAGGAGAAGGACTATTTCCTACGAGCAGTACTTC
CASRRRTISYEQYF
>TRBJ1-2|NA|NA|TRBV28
TGTGCCAGCAGTGGATCCGGGTCCTATGGCTACACCTTC
CASSGSGSYGYTF
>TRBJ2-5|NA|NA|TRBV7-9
TGTGCCAGCAGCTTATTTCAGTTAGAGACCCAGTACTTC
CASSLFQLETQYF
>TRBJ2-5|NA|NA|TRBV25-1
TGTGCCAGCAGTGAATACGGGTTCCAAGAGACCCAGTACTTC
CASSEYGFQETQYF
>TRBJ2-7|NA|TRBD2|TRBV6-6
TGTGCCAGCAGTTCCTGGGGAGGGCCCTCCTACGAGCAGTACTTC
CASSSWGGPSYEQYF
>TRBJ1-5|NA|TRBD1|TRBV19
TGTGCCAGTAGTACCTCAGGGGGAAGCAATCAGCCCCAGCATTTT
CASSTSGGSNQPQHF
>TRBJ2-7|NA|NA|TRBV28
TGTGCCAGCAGGGGGGGTGGTGAATACGAGCAGTACTTC
CASRGGGEYEQYF
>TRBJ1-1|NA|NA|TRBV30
TGTGCCGGGCTGCGAAGGGGTTCCACGAACACTGAAGCTTTCTTT
CAGLRRGSTNTEAFF
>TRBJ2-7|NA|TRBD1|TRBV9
TGTGCCAGCAGCGTAGCAGGGACAGCGCGCTACGAGCAGTACTTC
CASSVAGTARYEQYF
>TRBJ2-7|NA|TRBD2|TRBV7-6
TGTGCCAGCAGCTTAGCGGCGCCCGGCAGCGGGAGGCGGATATACGAGCAGTACTTC
CASSLAAPGSGRRIYEQYF
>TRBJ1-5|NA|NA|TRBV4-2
TGTGCCAGCAGCCAAGGCGATAGCAATCAGCCCCAGCATTTT
CASSQGDSNQPQHF
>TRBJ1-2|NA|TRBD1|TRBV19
TGTGCCAGTAGTAGAAGACCAACGACAGGGCTCGAATATGGCTACACCTTC
CASSRRPTTGLEYGYTF
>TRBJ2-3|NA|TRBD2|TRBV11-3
TGTGCCAGCAGCGCCGGGGGGTCCTCACCCTTTGCCGCAGATACGCAGTATTTT
CASSAGGSSPFAADTQYF
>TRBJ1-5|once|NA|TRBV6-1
TGTGCCAGCAGTGAAGCCAGGGTGGGACAGCCCCAGCATTTT
CASSEARVGQPQHF
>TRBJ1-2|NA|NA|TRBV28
TGTGCCAGCAGTTTTGTGTTTCGCCAGGGGTCTGGCTACACCTTC
CASSFVFRQGSGYTF
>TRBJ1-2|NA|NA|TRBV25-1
TGTGCCAGCAGCCCCGGGACACGCTATGGCTACACCTTC
CASSPGTRYGYTF
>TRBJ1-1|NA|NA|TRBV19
TGTGCCAGTATCGGCAGGGGAATTATGCCGAACACTGAAGCTTTCTTT
CASIGRGIMPNTEAFF
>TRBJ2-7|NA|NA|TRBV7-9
TGTGCCAGCAGCCAGCAGGGCTACGAGCAGTACTTC
CASSQQGYEQYF
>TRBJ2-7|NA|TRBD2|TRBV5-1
TGCGCCAGCAGGGATGCTAGCGGGAGTTACGAGCAGTACTTC
CASRDASGSYEQYF
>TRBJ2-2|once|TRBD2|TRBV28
TGTGCCAGCAGCTTTAGCGGGAGTACCGGCGGGGAGCTGTTTTTT
CASSFSGSTGGELFF
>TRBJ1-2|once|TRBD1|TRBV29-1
TGCAGCGTGGGACAGATACTAATTACTAACTATGGCTACACCTTC
CSVGQILITNYGYTF
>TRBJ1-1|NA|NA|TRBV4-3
TGCGCCAGCAGCCGCGGGAAGGGGCGCCCGAACACTGAAGCTTTCTTT
CASSRGKGRPNTEAFF
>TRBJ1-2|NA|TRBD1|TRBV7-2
TGTGCCAGCAGTTTGGACAGGGTCAATGGCTACACCTTC
CASSLDRVNGYTF
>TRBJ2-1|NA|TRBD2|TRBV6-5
TGTGCCAGCATTGGGACTAGCTACAATGAGCAGTTCTTC
CASIGTSYNEQFF
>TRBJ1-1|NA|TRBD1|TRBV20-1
TGCAGTGCTAGCGGACAGGCTGAAGCTTTCTTT
CSASGQAEAFF
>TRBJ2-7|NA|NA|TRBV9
TGTGCCAGCAGCGTAGGAGGATCCTCCTACGAGCAGTACTTC
CASSVGGSSYEQYF
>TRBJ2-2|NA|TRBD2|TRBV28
TGTGCCAGCAGTGTTCCTGAGACTAGCGGGAGGGCAGGCACCGGGGAGCTGTTTTTT
CASSVPETSGRAGTGELFF
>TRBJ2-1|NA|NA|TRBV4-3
TGCGCCAGCAGCCAAGATACAGGTTATGTGTACAATGAGCAGTTCTTC
CASSQDTGYVYNEQFF
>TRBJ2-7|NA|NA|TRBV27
TGTGCCAGCAGTTTTAGGGGCCGGGACGAGCAGTACTTC
CASSFRGRDEQYF
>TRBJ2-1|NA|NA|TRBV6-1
TGTGCCAGCAGTGATTGGGCACTGGAGCAGTTCTTC
CASSDWALEQFF
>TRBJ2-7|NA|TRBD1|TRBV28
TGTGCCAGCAGTTTATCCGGACAGGGGAGCTCCTACGAGCAGTACTTC
CASSLSGQGSSYEQYF
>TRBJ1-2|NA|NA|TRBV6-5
TGTGCCAGCAGTCCTCCGGGGGGGGTTGGAGGCTACACCTTC
CASSPPGGVGGYTF
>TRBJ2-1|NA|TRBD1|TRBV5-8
TGTGCCAGCAGCTTGGAGGGACAGAGAAATGAGCAGTTCTTC
CASSLEGQRNEQFF
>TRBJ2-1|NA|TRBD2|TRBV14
TGTGCCAGCAGCCTAGCGGGAGTTACGTACAATGAGCAGTTCTTC
CASSLAGVTYNEQFF
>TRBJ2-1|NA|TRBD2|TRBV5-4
TGTGCCAGCAGCTTACCCGGGACTAGCGCCTACAATGAGCAGTTCTTC
CASSLPGTSAYNEQFF
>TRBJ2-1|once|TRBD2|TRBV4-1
TGCGCCAGCAGCCAACTATCTAGCGGGAGGGCGGGGAATGAGCAGTTCTTC
CASSQLSSGRAGNEQFF
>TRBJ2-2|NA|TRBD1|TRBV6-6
TGTGCCAGCAGCCGTGAGAGGGGGCTAATCACCGGGGAGCTGTTTTTT
CASSRERGLITGELFF
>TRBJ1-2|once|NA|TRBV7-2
TGTGCCAGCAGCTTAACTCGGGTGTACTATGGCTACACCTTC
CASSLTRVYYGYTF
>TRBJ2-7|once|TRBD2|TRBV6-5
TGTGCCAGCAGGGAAAGCGGGATCCCCTACGAGCAGTACTTC
CASRESGIPYEQYF
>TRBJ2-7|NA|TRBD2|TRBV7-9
TGTGCCAGCAGCTTCGGGACTAGCTTCTACGAGCAGTACTTC
CASSFGTSFYEQYF
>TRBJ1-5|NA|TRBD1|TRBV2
TGTGCCAGCGGGTCGCAGGGGGATCAGCCCCAGCATTTT
CASGSQGDQPQHF
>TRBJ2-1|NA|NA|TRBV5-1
TGCGCCAGCAGCTTGGCCGGGGGACAGCCCTCCTACAATGAGCAGTTCTTC
CASSLAGGQPSYNEQFF
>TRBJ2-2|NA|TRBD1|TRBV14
TGTGCCAGCAGCCAAATGGGGACAGGGGGAAGGGCGAACACCGGGGAGCTGTTTTTT
CASSQMGTGGRANTGELFF
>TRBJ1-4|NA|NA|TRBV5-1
TGCGCCAGCAGCTTGGATCCCACATCGCATGAAAAACTGTTTTTT
CASSLDPTSHEKLFF
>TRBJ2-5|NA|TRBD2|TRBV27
TGTGCCAGCAGTCCAAGCGGGAAGGAGACCCAGTACTTC
CASSPSGKETQYF
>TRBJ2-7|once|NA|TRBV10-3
TGTGCCATCAGAGACCTCGGGACTTTACACGAGCAGTACTTC
CAIRDLGTLHEQYF
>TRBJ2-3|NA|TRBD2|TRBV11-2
TGTGCCAGCAGCTTAGAATGGACTAGCGGGAGCGGTCTGCGTGGGAATACGCAGTATTTT
CASSLEWTSGSGLRGNTQYF
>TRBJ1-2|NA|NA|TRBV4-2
TGTGCCAGCAGCCAAGACAGGTCCGGCAGAGATGGCTACACCTTC
CASSQDRSGRDGYTF
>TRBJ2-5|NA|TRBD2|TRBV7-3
TGTGCCAGCAGCTCGTCGGGACTAGCGCCGCCGGAGACCCAGTACTTC
CASSSSGLAPPETQYF
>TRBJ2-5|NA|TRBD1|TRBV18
TGTGCCAGCTCACCAAGTTCAGGGGGCGCAACAGGGGAGACCCAGTACTTC
CASSPSSGGATGETQYF
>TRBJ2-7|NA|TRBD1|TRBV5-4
TGTGCCAGCAGCGCCCGGACAGGGGGCTCCTACGAGCAGTACTTC
CASSARTGGSYEQYF
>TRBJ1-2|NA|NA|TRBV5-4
TGTGCCAGCAGCCTACCACCGAACTATGGCTACACCTTC
CASSLPPNYGYTF
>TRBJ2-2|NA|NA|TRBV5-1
TGCGCCAGCAAAAGGGGATCCGGGGAGCTGTTTTTT
CASKRGSGELFF
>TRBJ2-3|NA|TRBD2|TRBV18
TGTGCCAGCTCACCAATAGCGGGAGGACTCACAGATACGCAGTATTTT
CASSPIAGGLTDTQYF
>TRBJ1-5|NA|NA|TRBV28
TGTGCCAGCAGTTTAAGTTGGGCAGGGGAGAATCAGCCCCAGCATTTT
CASSLSWAGENQPQHF
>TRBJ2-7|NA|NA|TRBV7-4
TGTGCCAGCAGCTTAGTTCTAGGTGGAACCTACGAGCAGTACTTC
CASSLVLGGTYEQYF